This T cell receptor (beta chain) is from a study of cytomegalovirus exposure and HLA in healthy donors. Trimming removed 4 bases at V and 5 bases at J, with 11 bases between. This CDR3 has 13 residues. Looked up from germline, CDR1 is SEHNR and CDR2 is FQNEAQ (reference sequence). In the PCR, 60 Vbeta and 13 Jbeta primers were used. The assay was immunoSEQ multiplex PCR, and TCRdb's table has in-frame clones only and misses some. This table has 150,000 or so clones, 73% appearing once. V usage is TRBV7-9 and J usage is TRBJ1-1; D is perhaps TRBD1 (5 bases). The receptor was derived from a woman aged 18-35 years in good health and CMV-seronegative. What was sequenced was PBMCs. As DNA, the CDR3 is TGTGCCAGCAGCTCGGACGGGGGTACTGAAGCTTTCTTT. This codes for CASSSDGGTEAFF.